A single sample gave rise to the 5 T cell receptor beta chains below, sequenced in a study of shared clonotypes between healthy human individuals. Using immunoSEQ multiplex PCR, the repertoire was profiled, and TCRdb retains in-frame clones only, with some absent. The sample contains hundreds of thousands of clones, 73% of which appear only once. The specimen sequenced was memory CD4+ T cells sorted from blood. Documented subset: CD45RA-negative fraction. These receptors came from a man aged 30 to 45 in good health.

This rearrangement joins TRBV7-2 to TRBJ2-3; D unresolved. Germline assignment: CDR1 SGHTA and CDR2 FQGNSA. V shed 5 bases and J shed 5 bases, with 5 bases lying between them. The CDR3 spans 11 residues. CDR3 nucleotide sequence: TGTGCCAGCAGCCGCATAGATACGCAGTATTTT. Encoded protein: CASSRIDTQYF.

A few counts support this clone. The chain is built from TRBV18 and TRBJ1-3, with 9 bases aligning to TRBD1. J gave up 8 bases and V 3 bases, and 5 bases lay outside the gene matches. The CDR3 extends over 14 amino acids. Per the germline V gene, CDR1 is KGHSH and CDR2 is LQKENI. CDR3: CASSPSDRGHTIYF. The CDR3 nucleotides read TGTGCCAGCTCACCGTCGGACAGGGGCCACACCATATATTTT. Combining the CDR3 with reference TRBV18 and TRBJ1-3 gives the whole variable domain NAGVMQNPRHLVRRRGQEARLRCSPMKGHSHVYWYRQLPEEGLKFMVYLQKENIIDESGMPKERFSAEFPKEGPSILRIQQVVRGDSAAYFCASSPSDRGHTIYFGEGSWLTVV.

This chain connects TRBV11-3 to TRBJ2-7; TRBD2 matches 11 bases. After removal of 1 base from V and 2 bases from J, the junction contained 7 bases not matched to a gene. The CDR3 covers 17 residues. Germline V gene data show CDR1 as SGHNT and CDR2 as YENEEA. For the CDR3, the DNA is TGTGCCAGCAGCTTAGTCGGAACTAGCGGGAGACCCTACGAGCAGTACTTC. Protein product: CASSLVGTSGRPYEQYF.

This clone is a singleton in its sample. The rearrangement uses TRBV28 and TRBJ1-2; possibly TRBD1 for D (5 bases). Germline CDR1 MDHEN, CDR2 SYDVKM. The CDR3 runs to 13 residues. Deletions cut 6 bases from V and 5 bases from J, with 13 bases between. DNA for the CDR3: TGTGCCAGCAGCCGCGAGACAGTTTATGGCTACACCTTC. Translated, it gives CASSRETVYGYTF.

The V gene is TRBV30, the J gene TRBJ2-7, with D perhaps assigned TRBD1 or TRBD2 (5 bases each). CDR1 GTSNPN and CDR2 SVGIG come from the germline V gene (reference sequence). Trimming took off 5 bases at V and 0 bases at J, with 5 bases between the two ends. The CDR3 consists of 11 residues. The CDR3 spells CAWGGSYEQYF. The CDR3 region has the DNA TGTGCCTGGGGGGGCTCCTACGAGCAGTACTTC.